This TCR beta chain was retrieved from a study of CD8+CD57+ T cells in acquired aplastic anemia. Patients picked for sequencing had shown CD8+CD57+ cell expansion detected by flow cytometry. Study-wide results and caveats: Patients shared 25 to 35 CD8+ CDR3 sequences with controls.

With V trimmed by 2 bases and J by 5 bases, 2 bases remained unmatched. Germline lookup yields CDR1 MNHNY and CDR2 SVGAGI (reference sequence). This CDR3 has 15 amino acids. Turning to this clonotype: Its cognate antigen is unknown.

TCR beta VDJ and CDR3 profiling used genomic DNA as template. TCRdb reanalysed the reads using MiXCR and keeps one entry per CDR3 protein. The sample lists under 350,000 distinct CDR3 sequences, roughly 61% occurring once. This chain uses TRBV6-6 with TRBJ2-3; 12 bases line up with TRBD2. Sequenced input: sorted CD4+, CD8+, or CD8+CD57+ T cells (not recorded which) from PBMCs. This TCR derives from a human donor with aplastic anemia. The CDR3 DNA follows: TGTGCCAGCAGTTACCGGACTAGCGGGGAAGATACGCAGTATTTT. Translation: CASSYRTSGEDTQYF.